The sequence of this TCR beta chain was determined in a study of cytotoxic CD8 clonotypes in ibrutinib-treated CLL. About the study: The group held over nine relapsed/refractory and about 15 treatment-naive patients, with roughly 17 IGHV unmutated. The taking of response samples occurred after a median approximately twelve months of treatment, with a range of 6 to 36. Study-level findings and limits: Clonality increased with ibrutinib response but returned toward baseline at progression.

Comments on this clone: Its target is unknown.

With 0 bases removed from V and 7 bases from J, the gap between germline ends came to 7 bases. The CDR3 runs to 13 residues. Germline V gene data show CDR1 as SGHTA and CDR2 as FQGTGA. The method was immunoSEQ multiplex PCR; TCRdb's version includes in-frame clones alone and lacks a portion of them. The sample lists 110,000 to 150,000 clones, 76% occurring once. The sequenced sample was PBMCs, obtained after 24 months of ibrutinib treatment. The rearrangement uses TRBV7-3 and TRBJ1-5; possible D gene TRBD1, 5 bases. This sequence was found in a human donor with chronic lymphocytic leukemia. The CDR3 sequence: CASSLTGGQPQHF. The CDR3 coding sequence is TGTGCCAGCAGCTTAACGGGGGGACAGCCCCAGCATTTT.